These 28 T cell receptor beta chains were all obtained from the same sample, sequenced in a study of T cell repertoires in cytomegalovirus infection. These TCRs are of unknown antigen specificity. TCRdb redid the calling of the reads with MiXCR, one entry per CDR3 protein. The table lists 450,000 to 600,000 distinct CDR3 sequences, 30% to 40% of them singletons, with under 20% in the top ten. This specimen was cultured PBMCs, taken from culture after CMV antigen stimulation. The receptors come from a human donor in good health (CMV status not recorded). Some clones in this sample may be carry-over from other donors' samples.

The chain is built from TRBV6-1 and TRBJ2-3; TRBD2 matches 13 bases. Losses at the gene ends were 6 bases for V and 6 bases for J; bases not matched to a gene: 6. CDR1 and CDR2 from the germline V gene are MNHNS and SASEGT. The CDR3 contains 15 residues. The CDR3 DNA follows: TGTGCCAGCAGCAGGACTAGCGGGAGATCTGATACGCAGTATTTT. This codes for CASSRTSGRSDTQYF.

The chain is built from TRBV20-1 and TRBJ1-1; D gene uncertain. The CDR3 totals 14 residues. Germline V gene lookup returns CDR1 DFQATT and CDR2 SNEGSKA (reference sequence). The V end lost 4 bases, the J end lost 0 bases, and 12 bases lay between the germline ends. CDR3 amino acids: CSATGEPLNTEAFF. In nucleotides, the CDR3 is TGCAGTGCTACGGGTGAACCTTTGAACACTGAAGCTTTCTTT.

The chain has TRBV11-2 and TRBJ2-7; the D is unclear. CDR1 is SGHAT and CDR2 is FQNNGV in the germline V gene. The V gene lost 10 bases and the J gene lost 2 bases, with 18 bases spanning the gap. This CDR3 spans 14 amino acids. The CDR3 DNA sequence: TGTGCCACTGCTACAGCCCGAACCCCCTACGAGCAGTACGTC. Translation: CATATARTPYEQYV.

In its sample, this clonotype was seen once. The chain is built from TRBV30 and TRBJ2-7, with 9 bases fitting TRBD2. Germline CDR1 reads GTSNPN; CDR2 reads SVGIG (reference sequence). The CDR3 spans 18 residues. Losses at the gene ends were 1 base for V and 0 bases for J; bases not matched to a gene: 13. The CDR3 loop is CAWSAVAGGSSFSYEQYF. CDR3 sequence (DNA): TGTGCCTGGAGTGCCGTGGCGGGAGGGTCCTCATTCTCCTACGAGCAGTACTTC.

The V gene is TRBV19, the J gene TRBJ1-4, with TRBD1 matching 11 bases. The CDR3 totals 15 residues. V was clipped by 10 bases and J by 3 bases; unmatched bases: 7. From germline, CDR1 is LNHDA and CDR2 SQIVND (reference sequence). The DNA for the CDR3 is TGTGCCACGCGGGACAGGGGGGAAGCTAATGAAAAACTGTTTTTT. Protein product: CATRDRGEANEKLFF.

This clonotype came up a few times. V is TRBV11-3 and J is TRBJ2-3, with a weak D call TRBD2 (6 bases). Trimming removed 5 bases from V and 2 bases from J, with 20 bases in between. Germline CDR1 reads SGHNT; CDR2 reads YENEEA. This CDR3 has 17 amino acids. Here the CDR3 reads CASSGRWGSGDTDTQYF. CDR3 nucleotides: TGTGCCAGCAGCGGCCGCTGGGGTAGCGGAGACACAGATACGCAGTATTTT. Full variable domain (rest looked up from reference TRBV11-3 and TRBJ2-3): EAGVVQSPRYKIIEKKQPVAFWCNPISGHNTLYWYLQNLGQGPELLIRYENEEAVDDSQLPKDRFSAERLKGVDSTLKIQPAELGDSAVYLCASSGRWGSGDTDTQYFGPGTRLTVL.

The CDR3 DNA follows: TGTGCCAGCAGTTTAACGACGAGCTCCTACAATGAGCAGTTCTTC. Residues: CASSLTTSSYNEQFF. The V call is TRBV28, the J call TRBJ2-1; D gene ambiguous. Trimming cost V 2 bases and J 0 bases, with 8 bases left between them. The CDR3 contains 15 residues. The germline gives CDR1 MDHEN, CDR2 SYDVKM.

This sequence joins TRBV6-2 or TRBV6-3 and TRBJ1-1; TRBD1 might be the D (5 bases). The germline gives CDR1 MNHEY, CDR2 SVGEGT. The CDR3 is 18 amino acids. V was cut by 4 bases and J by 1 base, with 22 bases left in between. The CDR3 nucleotides read TGTGCCAGCAGTTCCCTTACCGGGACCGCCCTAGCGAACACTGAAGCTTTCTTT. The encoded protein is CASSSLTGTALANTEAFF.

This clonotype was found a few times. This rearrangement joins TRBV28 to TRBJ2-2; D is tentatively TRBD1 or TRBD2 (5 bases each). Looked up from germline, CDR1 is MDHEN and CDR2 is SYDVKM. This CDR3 region has 17 residues. V was clipped by 6 bases and J by 0 bases, with 17 bases between them. The chain's CDR3 is CASRGLDGAPNTGELFF. CDR3 nucleotides: TGTGCCAGCAGGGGGCTTGACGGGGCCCCGAACACCGGGGAGCTGTTTTTT.

V usage is TRBV5-6 and J usage is TRBJ1-2; no definite D call. Trimming removed 3 bases at V and 8 bases at J, with 11 bases between. CDR3 length equals 12 residues. CDR1 SGHDT and CDR2 YYEEEE come from the germline V gene. The CDR3 is CASSWINEGYTF. DNA for the CDR3: TGTGCCAGCAGCTGGATTAACGAGGGCTACACCTTC.

The chain recombines TRBV27 with TRBJ1-4; tentative D call: TRBD1 (6 bases). The V and J ends lost 5 bases and 3 bases respectively, with 22 bases between them. The CDR3 totals 18 residues. Germline-derived CDR1 and CDR2 are MNHEY and SMNVEV (reference sequence). The CDR3 DNA sequence: TGTGCCAGCAGTACCCGGGGGGGCACGGGGAAGTCTAATGAAAAACTGTTTTTT. Amino acid sequence: CASSTRGGTGKSNEKLFF.

This clonotype was counted a few times. V and J are TRBV29-1 and TRBJ1-2, with D possibly being TRBD1 (5 bases). This CDR3 contains 15 residues. The V end lost 4 bases, the J end lost 3 bases, and 18 bases lay between the germline ends. Germline V gives CDR1 SQVTM, CDR2 ANQGSEA. The CDR3 region has the DNA TGCAGCGTTGGGAGGGGCCTTGGGGAGGACTATGGCTACACCTTC. Protein product: CSVGRGLGEDYGYTF.

This clonotype was observed a few times. The rearrangement uses TRBV7-9 and TRBJ2-1; 7 bases align to TRBD1. Germline V CDR1 and CDR2: SEHNR, FQNEAQ (reference sequence). The CDR3 spans 12 residues. The J segment lost 10 bases and the V segment lost 5 bases, leaving 5 bases of the junction unmatched. The CDR3: CASSRQGTEQFF. The CDR3 nucleotides read TGTGCCAGCAGCCGACAGGGAACAGAGCAGTTCTTC. Variable domain in full (rest from reference TRBV7-9 and TRBJ2-1): DTGVSQNPRHKITKRGQNVTFRCDPISEHNRLYWYRQTLGQGPEFLTYFQNEAQLEKSRLLSDRFSAERPKGSFSTLEIQRTEQGDSAMYLCASSRQGTEQFFGPGTRLTVL.

The V gene is TRBV20-1, the J gene TRBJ1-4, with a weak D call TRBD1 (5 bases). CDR3 length equals 12 residues. Germline CDR1 DFQATT, CDR2 SNEGSKA (reference sequence). Trimming stripped 1 base from V and 8 bases from J, with 8 bases between. CDR3 in amino acids: CSARVRDEKLFF. CDR3 sequence (DNA): TGCAGTGCTAGAGTCAGGGACGAAAAACTGTTTTTT.

This clonotype was detected only a few times. V usage is TRBV11-2 and J usage is TRBJ1-1, with D uncertain. CDR1 SGHAT and CDR2 FQNNGV come from the germline V gene. Trimming pared 1 base from V and 6 bases from J, leaving 18 bases between. The CDR3 has 16 residues. The CDR3 coding sequence is TGTGCCAGCAGCTTAGTCGCCGGGAGGCGGCCCTCTGAAGCTTTCTTT. It yields the protein CASSLVAGRRPSEAFF. Full variable domain (outside the CDR3, taken from reference TRBV11-2 and TRBJ1-1): EAGVAQSPRYKIIEKRQSVAFWCNPISGHATLYWYQQILGQGPKLLIQFQNNGVVDDSQLPKDRFSAERLKGVDSTLKIQPAKLEDSAVYLCASSLVAGRRPSEAFFGQGTRLTVV.

This chain links TRBV6-1 with TRBJ1-1; 9 nucleotides agree with TRBD1. V trimming: 6 bases; J trimming: 10 bases; junction bases outside the gene matches: 6. Germline lookup yields CDR1 MNHNS and CDR2 SASEGT. The CDR3 spans 12 residues. For the CDR3, the DNA is TGTGCCAGCAGACAGCCGGGACAGGGAGCTTTCTTT. It specifies CASRQPGQGAFF.

This clonotype has only a few counts. This rearrangement joins TRBV6-2 or TRBV6-3 to TRBJ2-6, with 7 bases identical to TRBD1. Germline V lookup: CDR1 MNHEY, CDR2 SVGEGT. The V and J ends lost 4 bases and 0 bases, in that order; junction bases with no gene match: 3. The CDR3 is 16 residues long. This CDR3 reads CASSSNRGSGANVLTF. CDR3 coding DNA: TGTGCCAGCAGTTCCAACAGGGGCTCTGGGGCCAACGTCCTGACTTTC.

Only a few counts were recorded for this clonotype. The gene calls are TRBV7-3 and TRBJ2-3, with 8 bases matching TRBD2. This CDR3 is built from 16 residues. Per germline, CDR1 SGHTA and CDR2 FQGTGA. V trimming: 5 bases; J trimming: 3 bases; junction bases outside the gene matches: 10. In DNA, the CDR3 is TGTGCCAGCAGCCGAAGTGGGACTAGTCGTACAGATACGCAGTATTTT. This codes for CASSRSGTSRTDTQYF.

CDR3 loop: CASSIVFFLESSYNEQFF. CDR3 sequence (DNA): TGTGCCAGTAGTATAGTCTTCTTTCTGGAGAGCTCCTACAATGAGCAGTTCTTC. The genes are TRBV19 and TRBJ2-1, with no clear D. V was clipped by 1 base and J by 0 bases, with 16 bases between them. CDR1 is LNHDA, CDR2 SQIVND, per germline (reference sequence). The CDR3 totals 18 residues.

This clonotype was found many times. The J gene is TRBJ1-1, the V gene TRBV7-9; D gene ambiguous. CDR3 length: 13 amino acids. The V end was cut by 2 bases, the J end by 5 bases, with 9 bases between. From germline, CDR1 is SEHNR and CDR2 FQNEAQ (reference sequence). CDR3 region: CASSLTLRTEAFF. The CDR3 DNA sequence: TGTGCCAGCAGCTTAACCCTGCGGACTGAAGCTTTCTTT. The full variable domain, completed using reference TRBV7-9 and TRBJ1-1, is DTGVSQNPRHKITKRGQNVTFRCDPISEHNRLYWYRQTLGQGPEFLTYFQNEAQLEKSRLLSDRFSAERPKGSFSTLEIQRTEQGDSAMYLCASSLTLRTEAFFGQGTRLTVV.

The chain joins TRBV12-3 or TRBV12-4 to TRBJ1-6, with 7 bases that match TRBD1. CDR3 length: 15 amino acids. V lost 2 bases to trimming and J lost 6 bases; unmatched junction nucleotides: 4. The CDR3 is CASSLSGTANSPLHF. The CDR3 DNA follows: TGTGCCAGCAGTTTATCCGGGACAGCTAATTCACCCCTCCACTTT.

V gene TRBV12-3 or TRBV12-4 combines with J gene TRBJ1-5; D is ambiguous. There are 15 residues in the CDR3. V lost 5 bases, J lost 0 bases, and 11 bases lay in between. CDR3 nucleotide sequence: TGTGCCAGCAGTGCCCTTTTTTCTAGCAATCAGCCCCAGCATTTT. Amino acids: CASSALFSSNQPQHF.

This chain joins TRBV11-2 and TRBJ2-3, with 10 bases that match TRBD2. CDR3 size: 16 residues. V trimming: 4 bases; J trimming: 6 bases; junction bases outside the gene matches: 10. From germline, CDR1 is SGHAT and CDR2 FQNNGV. The CDR3: CASSWRAGGPLDTQYF. CDR3 in DNA: TGTGCCAGCAGCTGGAGAGCGGGAGGGCCTCTGGATACGCAGTATTTT.

This clonotype was seen only a few times. The rearrangement joins TRBV19 to TRBJ2-7; D is perhaps TRBD2 (5 bases). The CDR3 is 13 amino acids. Trimming shortened V by 5 bases and J by 2 bases, and 10 bases separated the two germline ends. Germline V gene data show CDR1 as LNHDA and CDR2 as SQIVND (reference sequence). CDR3 residues: CASSPGKAYEQYF. The CDR3 DNA follows: TGTGCCAGTAGTCCCGGGAAGGCCTACGAGCAGTACTTC. The whole variable domain, filled in from reference TRBV19 and TRBJ2-7, reads DGGITQSPKYLFRKEGQNVTLSCEQNLNHDAMYWYRQDPGQGLRLIYYSQIVNDFQKGDIAEGYSVSREKKESFPLTVTSAQKNPTAFYLCASSPGKAYEQYFGPGTRLTVT.

The V gene is TRBV6-2 or TRBV6-3, the J gene TRBJ1-2, with D uncertain. The V end lost 5 bases, the J end lost 4 bases, and 8 bases lay between the germline ends. This CDR3 is built from 12 residues. The germline CDR1 and CDR2 sequences are MNHEY and SVGEGT. DNA for the CDR3: TGTGCCAGCAGTCAAATAGTCTATGGCTACACCTTC. Its protein is CASSQIVYGYTF.

A few counts support this clonotype. V usage is TRBV27 and J usage is TRBJ1-1; TRBD1 matches 7 bases. Germline CDR1 and CDR2: MNHEY and SMNVEV (reference sequence). The V gene end was trimmed by 2 bases and the J gene end by 7 bases; junction bases not matched to a gene: 19. The CDR3 is made up of 18 amino acids. DNA for the CDR3: TGTGCCAGCAGTTTAGAGTCGGGCTCGGGACAGAGAACGCATGAAGCTTTCTTT. Protein: CASSLESGSGQRTHEAFF.

This clonotype has a handful of counts. It may be a read error: a sequence one base away is much more abundant. This CDR3 is CVSSLKTSGIDTQYF. CDR3 coding DNA: TGTGTCAGCAGCTTAAAGACTAGCGGAATAGATACGCAGTATTTT. J is TRBJ2-3 and V is TRBV7-3; 9 bases agree with TRBD2. Germline V lookup: CDR1 SGHTA, CDR2 FQGTGA. The CDR3 is 15 residues long.

This clonotype appeared many times. CDR3 loop: CASSSLGGNYGYTF. In DNA form, the CDR3 reads TGTGCCAGCAGCTCCCTGGGGGGAAACTATGGCTACACCTTC. The chain recombines TRBV7-2 with TRBJ1-2; maybe TRBD1 (5 bases). Per germline, CDR1 SGHTA and CDR2 FQGNSA. This CDR3 region has 14 residues. V lost 4 bases and J lost 2, with 11 bases in between.